This T cell receptor beta chain derives from a study of cytotoxic CD8 clonotypes in ibrutinib-treated CLL. Target depth was 1 in 200,000 to 1 in 1 million T cells, about 10x per clonotype. Repertoires were generated with immunoSEQ multiplex PCR, while TCRdb's copy carries only in-frame clones and drops some. The sample has fewer than 150,000 clones; 84% are singletons. General study points: Collection times varied between progressing and sustained-remission patients. Clonality increased at ibrutinib response and stayed stable in sustained remission. At progression, however, it fell back toward baseline. Against age-matched healthy donors, baseline clonality ran higher and tracked circulating CD8+ T-cell counts.

A remark on this clone: Its antigen remains unidentified.

The origin of this receptor is a human donor with chronic lymphocytic leukemia. The specimen was PBMCs, collected after 24 months of ibrutinib treatment.

The CDR3 DNA reads TGTGCCACCAGCAGAGAGAATGGGGGTTATGAAAAACTGTTTTTT. Its translation is CATSRENGGYEKLFF. The chain couples TRBV15 to TRBJ1-4, with TRBD1 as a possible D gene (5 bases). CDR1 is LNHNV and CDR2 is YYDKDF in the germline V gene (reference sequence). Trimming shortened V by 0 bases and J by 6 bases, and 11 bases separated the two germline ends. There are 15 residues in the CDR3.